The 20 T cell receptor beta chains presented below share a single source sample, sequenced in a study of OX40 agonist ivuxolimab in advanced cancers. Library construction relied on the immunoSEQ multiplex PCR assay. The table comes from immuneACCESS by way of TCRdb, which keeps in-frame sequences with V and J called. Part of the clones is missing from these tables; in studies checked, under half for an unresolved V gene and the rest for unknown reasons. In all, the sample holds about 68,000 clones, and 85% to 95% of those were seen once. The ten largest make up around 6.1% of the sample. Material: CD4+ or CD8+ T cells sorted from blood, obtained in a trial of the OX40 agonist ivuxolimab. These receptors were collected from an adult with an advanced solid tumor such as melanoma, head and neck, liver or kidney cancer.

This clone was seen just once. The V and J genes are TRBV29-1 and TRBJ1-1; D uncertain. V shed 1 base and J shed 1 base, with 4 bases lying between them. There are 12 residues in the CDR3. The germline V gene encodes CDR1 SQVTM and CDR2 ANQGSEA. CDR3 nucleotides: TGCAGCGTTGAAGTTTCGAACACTGAAGCTTTCTTT. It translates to CSVEVSNTEAFF. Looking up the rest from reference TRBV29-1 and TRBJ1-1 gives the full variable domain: SAVISQKPSRDICQRGTSLTIQCQVDSQVTMMFWYRQQPGQSLTLIATANQGSEATYESGFVIDKFPISRPNLTFSTLTVSNMSPEDSSIYLCSVEVSNTEAFFGQGTRLTVV.

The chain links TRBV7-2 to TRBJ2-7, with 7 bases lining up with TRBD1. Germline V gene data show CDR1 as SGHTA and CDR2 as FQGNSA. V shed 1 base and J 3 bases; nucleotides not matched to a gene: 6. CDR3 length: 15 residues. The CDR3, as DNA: TGTGCCAGCAGCTTAGAACAGGGGCCTTACTACGAGCAGTACTTC. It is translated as CASSLEQGPYYEQYF.

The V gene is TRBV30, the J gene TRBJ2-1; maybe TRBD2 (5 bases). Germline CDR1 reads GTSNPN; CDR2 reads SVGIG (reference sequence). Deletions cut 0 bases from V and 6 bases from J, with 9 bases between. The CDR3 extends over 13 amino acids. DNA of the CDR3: TGTGCCTGGAGTGTTGCCCGGGGCAATGAGCAGTTCTTC. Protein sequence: CAWSVARGNEQFF. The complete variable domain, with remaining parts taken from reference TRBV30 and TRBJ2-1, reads SQTIHQWPATLVQPVGSPLSLECTVEGTSNPNLYWYRQAAGRGLQLLFYSVGIGQISSEVPQNLSASRPQDRQFILSSKKLLLSDSGFYLCAWSVARGNEQFFGPGTRLTVL.

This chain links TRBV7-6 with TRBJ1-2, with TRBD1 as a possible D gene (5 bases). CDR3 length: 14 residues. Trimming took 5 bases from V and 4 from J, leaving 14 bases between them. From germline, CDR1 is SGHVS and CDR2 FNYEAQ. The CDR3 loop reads CASSPHDSPYGYTF. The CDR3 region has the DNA TGTGCCAGCAGCCCCCACGACAGTCCCTATGGCTACACCTTC.

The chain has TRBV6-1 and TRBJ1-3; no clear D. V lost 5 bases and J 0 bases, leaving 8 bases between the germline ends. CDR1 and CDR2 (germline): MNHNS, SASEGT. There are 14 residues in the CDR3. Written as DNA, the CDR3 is TGTGCCAGCAGTCCTACAGCCTCTGGAAACACCATATATTTT. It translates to CASSPTASGNTIYF.

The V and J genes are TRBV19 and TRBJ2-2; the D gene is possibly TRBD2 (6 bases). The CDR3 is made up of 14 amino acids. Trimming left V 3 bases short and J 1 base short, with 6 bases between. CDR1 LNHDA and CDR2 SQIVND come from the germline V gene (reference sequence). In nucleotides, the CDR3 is TGTGCCAGTAGTATGGGGGGGAACACCGGGGAGCTGTTTTTT. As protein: CASSMGGNTGELFF. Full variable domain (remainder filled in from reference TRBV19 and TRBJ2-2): DGGITQSPKYLFRKEGQNVTLSCEQNLNHDAMYWYRQDPGQGLRLIYYSQIVNDFQKGDIAEGYSVSREKKESFPLTVTSAQKNPTAFYLCASSMGGNTGELFFGEGSRLTVL.

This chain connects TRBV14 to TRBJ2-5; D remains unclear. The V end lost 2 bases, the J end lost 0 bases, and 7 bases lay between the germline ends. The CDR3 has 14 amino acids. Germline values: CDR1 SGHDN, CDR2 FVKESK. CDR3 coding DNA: TGTGCCAGCAGCCAACAGAGATACCAAGAGACCCAGTACTTC. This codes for CASSQQRYQETQYF. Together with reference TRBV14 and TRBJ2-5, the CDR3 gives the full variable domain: EAGVTQFPSHSVIEKGQTVTLRCDPISGHDNLYWYRRVMGKEIKFLLHFVKESKQDESGMPNNRFLAERTGGTYSTLKVQPAELEDSGVYFCASSQQRYQETQYFGPGTRLLVL.

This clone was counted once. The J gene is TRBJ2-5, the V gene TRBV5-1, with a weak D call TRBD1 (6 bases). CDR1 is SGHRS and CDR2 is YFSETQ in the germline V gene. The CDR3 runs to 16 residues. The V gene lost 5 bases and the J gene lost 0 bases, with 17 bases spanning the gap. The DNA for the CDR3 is TGCGCCAGCAGAAACTTTAGGGGGACAAACCAAGAGACCCAGTACTTC. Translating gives CASRNFRGTNQETQYF. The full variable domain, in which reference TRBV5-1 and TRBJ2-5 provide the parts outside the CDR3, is KAGVTQTPRYLIKTRGQQVTLSCSPISGHRSVSWYQQTPGQGLQFLFEYFSETQRNKGNFPGRFSGRQFSNSRSEMNVSTLELGDSALYLCASRNFRGTNQETQYFGPGTRLLVL.

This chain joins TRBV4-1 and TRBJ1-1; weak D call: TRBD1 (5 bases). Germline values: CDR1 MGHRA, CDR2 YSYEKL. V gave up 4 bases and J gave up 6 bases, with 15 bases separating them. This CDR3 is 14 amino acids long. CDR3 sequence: CASSPSAGIAEAFF. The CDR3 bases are TGCGCCAGCAGCCCCTCGGCAGGGATCGCTGAAGCTTTCTTT.

CDR3 bases: TGTGCCAGCAGTCCGGGGACAGGCGAAGCCTACAATGAGCAGTTCTTC. This encodes CASSPGTGEAYNEQFF. The rearrangement uses TRBV28 and TRBJ2-1; 8 nucleotides line up with TRBD1. The V segment lost 5 bases and the J segment 2 bases; nucleotides outside the gene matches: 8. Germline values: CDR1 MDHEN, CDR2 SYDVKM. This CDR3 contains 16 residues.

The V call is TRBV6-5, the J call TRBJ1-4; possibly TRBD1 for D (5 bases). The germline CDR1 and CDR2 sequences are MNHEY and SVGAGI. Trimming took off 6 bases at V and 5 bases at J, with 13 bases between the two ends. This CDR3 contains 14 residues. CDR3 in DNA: TGTGCCAGCAGCCCCGGGGGGGGGAATGAAAAACTGTTTTTT. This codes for CASSPGGGNEKLFF.

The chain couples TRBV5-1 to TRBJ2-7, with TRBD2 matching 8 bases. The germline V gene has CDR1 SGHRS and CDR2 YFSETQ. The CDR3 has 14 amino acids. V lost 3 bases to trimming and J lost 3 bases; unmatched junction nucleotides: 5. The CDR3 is CASSSPGLDYEQYF. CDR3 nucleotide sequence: TGCGCCAGCAGCTCGCCGGGACTAGACTACGAGCAGTACTTC.

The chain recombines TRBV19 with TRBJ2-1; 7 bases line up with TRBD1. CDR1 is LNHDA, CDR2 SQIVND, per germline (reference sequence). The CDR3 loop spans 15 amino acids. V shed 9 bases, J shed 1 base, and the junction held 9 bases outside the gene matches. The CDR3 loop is CASASNRGSYNEQFF. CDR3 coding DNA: TGTGCCAGCGCTTCAAACAGGGGTTCCTACAATGAGCAGTTCTTC.

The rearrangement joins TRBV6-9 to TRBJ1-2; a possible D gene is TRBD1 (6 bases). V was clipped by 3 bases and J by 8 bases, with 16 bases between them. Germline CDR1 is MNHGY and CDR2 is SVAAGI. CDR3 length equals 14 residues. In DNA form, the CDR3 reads TGTGCCAGCAGTTACAGGGGTCAGATTTCAGGCTACACCTTC. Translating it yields CASSYRGQISGYTF.

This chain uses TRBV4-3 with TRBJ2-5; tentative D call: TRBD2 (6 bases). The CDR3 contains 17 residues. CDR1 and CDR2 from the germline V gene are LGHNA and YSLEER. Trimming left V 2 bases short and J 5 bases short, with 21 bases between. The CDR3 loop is CASSQQTGTSGRETQYF. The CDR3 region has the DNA TGCGCCAGCAGCCAACAGACGGGGACCTCGGGGAGGGAGACCCAGTACTTC.

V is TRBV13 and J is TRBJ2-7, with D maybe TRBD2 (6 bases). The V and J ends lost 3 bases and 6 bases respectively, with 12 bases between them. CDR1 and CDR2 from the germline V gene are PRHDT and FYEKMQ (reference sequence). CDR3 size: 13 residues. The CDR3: CASSFGLGGEQYF. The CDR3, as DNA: TGTGCCAGCAGCTTCGGACTGGGGGGCGAGCAGTACTTC.

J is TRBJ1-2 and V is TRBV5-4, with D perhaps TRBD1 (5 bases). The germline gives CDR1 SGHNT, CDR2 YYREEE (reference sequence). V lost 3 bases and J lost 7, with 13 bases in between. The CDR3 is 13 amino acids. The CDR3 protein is CASSSQGAFGYTF. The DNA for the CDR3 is TGTGCCAGCAGCTCTCAAGGGGCTTTTGGCTACACCTTC.

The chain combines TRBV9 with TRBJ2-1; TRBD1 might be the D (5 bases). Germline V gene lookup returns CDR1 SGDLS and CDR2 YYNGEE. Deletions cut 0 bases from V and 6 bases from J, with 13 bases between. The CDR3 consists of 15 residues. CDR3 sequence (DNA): TGTGCCAGCAGCGTAGTCCAGGGCTCCCTCAATGAGCAGTTCTTC. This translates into CASSVVQGSLNEQFF. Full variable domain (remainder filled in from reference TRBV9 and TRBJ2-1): DSGVTQTPKHLITATGQRVTLRCSPRSGDLSVYWYQQSLDQGLQFLIQYYNGEERAKGNILERFSAQQFPDLHSELNLSSLELGDSALYFCASSVVQGSLNEQFFGPGTRLTVL.

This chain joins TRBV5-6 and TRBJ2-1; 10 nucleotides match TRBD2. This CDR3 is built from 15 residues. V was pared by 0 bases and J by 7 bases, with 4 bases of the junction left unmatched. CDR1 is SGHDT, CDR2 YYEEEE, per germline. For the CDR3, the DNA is TGTGCCAGCAGCTTGGGGCTAGCGGGGGCAAATGAGCAGTTCTTC. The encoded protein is CASSLGLAGANEQFF.

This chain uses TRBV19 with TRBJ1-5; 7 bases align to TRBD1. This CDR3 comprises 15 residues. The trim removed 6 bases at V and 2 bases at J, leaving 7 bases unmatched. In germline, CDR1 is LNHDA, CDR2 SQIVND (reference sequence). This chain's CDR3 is CASRLWDSGNQPQHF. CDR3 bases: TGTGCCAGTAGGTTATGGGACAGTGGCAATCAGCCCCAGCATTTT.